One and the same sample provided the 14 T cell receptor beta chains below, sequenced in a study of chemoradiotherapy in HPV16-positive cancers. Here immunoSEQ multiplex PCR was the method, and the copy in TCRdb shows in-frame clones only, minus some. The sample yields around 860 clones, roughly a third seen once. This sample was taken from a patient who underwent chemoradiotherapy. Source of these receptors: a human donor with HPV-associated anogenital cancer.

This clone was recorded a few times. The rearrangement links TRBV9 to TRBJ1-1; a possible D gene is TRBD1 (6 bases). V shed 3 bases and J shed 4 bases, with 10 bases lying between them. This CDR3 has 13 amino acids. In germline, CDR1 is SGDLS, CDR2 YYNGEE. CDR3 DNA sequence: TGTGCCAGCAGCGAGGGGGTCGGCACTGAAGCTTTCTTT. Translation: CASSEGVGTEAFF.

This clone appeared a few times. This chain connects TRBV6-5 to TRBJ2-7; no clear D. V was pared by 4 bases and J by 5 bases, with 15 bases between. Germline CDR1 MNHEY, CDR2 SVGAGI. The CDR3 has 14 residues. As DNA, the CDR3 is TGTGCCAGCAGTTTAGTATGGGGTAACAACGAGCAGTACTTC. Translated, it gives CASSLVWGNNEQYF.

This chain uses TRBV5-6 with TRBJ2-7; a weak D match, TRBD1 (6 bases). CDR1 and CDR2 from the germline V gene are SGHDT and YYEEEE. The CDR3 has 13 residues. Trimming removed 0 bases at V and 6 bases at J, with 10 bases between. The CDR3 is CASSLEGRGEQYF. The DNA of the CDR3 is TGTGCCAGCAGCTTGGAGGGCAGGGGCGAGCAGTACTTC.

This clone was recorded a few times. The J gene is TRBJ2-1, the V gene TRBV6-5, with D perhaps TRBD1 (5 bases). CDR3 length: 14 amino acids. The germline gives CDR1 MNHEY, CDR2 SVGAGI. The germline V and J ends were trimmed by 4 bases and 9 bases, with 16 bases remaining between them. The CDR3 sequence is CASSLFAGHSEQFF. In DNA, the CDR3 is TGTGCCAGCAGTTTGTTTGCAGGGCACTCTGAGCAGTTCTTC.

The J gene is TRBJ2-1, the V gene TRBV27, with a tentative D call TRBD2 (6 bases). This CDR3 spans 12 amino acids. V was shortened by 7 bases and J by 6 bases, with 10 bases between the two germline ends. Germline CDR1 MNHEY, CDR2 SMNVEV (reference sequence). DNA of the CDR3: TGTGCCAGCAAGGTCGGGGGCAATGAGCAGTTCTTC. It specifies CASKVGGNEQFF.

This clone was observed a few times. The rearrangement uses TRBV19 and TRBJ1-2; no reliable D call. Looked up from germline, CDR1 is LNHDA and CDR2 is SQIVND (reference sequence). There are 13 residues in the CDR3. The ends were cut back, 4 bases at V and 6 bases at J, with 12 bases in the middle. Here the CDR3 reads CASSSSGWDGYTF. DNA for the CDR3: TGTGCCAGTAGTAGCTCGGGATGGGATGGCTACACCTTC.

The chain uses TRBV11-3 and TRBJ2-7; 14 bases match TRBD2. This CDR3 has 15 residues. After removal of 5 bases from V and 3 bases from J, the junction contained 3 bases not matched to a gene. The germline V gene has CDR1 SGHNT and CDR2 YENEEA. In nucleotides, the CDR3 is TGTGCCAGCAGCCCCGGGACTAGCGGGAGCTACGAGCAGTACTTC. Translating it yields CASSPGTSGSYEQYF.

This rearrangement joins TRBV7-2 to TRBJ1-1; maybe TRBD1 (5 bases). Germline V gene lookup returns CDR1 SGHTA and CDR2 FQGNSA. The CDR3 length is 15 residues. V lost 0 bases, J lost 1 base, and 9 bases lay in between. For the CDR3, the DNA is TGTGCCAGCAGCTTAGCGTCAGGGACGAACACTGAAGCTTTCTTT. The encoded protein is CASSLASGTNTEAFF. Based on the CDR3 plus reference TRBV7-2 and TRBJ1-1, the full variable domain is GAGVSQSPSNKVTEKGKDVELRCDPISGHTALYWYRQSLGQGLEFLIYFQGNSAPDKSGLPSDRFSAERTGGSVSTLTIQRTQQEDSAVYLCASSLASGTNTEAFFGQGTRLTVV.

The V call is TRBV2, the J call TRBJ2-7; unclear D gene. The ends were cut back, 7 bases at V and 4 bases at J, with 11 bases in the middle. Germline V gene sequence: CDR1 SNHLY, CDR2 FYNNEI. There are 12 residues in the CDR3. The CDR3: CASILGRYEQYF. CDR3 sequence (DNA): TGTGCCAGCATTTTAGGTCGATACGAGCAGTACTTC.

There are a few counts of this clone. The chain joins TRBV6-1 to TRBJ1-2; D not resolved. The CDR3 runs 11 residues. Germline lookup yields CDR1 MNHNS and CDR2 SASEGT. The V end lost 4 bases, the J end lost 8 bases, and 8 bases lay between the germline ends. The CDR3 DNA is TGTGCCAGCAGTGTATCTTGGGGCTACACCTTC. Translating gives CASSVSWGYTF.

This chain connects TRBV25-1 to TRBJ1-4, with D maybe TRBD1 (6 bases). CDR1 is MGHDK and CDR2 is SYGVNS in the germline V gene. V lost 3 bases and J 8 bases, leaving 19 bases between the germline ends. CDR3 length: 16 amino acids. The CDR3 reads CASSDTNRVGWEKLFF. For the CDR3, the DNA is TGTGCCAGCAGTGACACAAACAGGGTGGGATGGGAAAAACTGTTTTTT.

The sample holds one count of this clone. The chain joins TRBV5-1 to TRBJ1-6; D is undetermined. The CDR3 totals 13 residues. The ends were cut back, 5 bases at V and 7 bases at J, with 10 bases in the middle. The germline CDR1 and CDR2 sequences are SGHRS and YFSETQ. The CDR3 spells CASRPDWNSPLHF. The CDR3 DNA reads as TGCGCCAGCAGGCCTGACTGGAATTCACCCCTCCACTTT.

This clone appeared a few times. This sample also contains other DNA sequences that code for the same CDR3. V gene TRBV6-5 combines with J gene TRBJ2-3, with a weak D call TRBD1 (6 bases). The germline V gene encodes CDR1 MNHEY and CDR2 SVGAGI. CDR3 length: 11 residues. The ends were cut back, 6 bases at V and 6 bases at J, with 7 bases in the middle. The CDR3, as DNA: TGTGCCAGCAGGAGGGGGGATACGCAGTATTTT. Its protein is CASRRGDTQYF.

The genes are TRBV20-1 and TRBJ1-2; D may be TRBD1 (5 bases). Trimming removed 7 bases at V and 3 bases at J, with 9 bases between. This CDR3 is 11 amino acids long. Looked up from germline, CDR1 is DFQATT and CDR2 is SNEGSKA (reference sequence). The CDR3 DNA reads TGCAGTGTCGGGGGGGACTATGGCTACACCTTC. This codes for CSVGGDYGYTF.